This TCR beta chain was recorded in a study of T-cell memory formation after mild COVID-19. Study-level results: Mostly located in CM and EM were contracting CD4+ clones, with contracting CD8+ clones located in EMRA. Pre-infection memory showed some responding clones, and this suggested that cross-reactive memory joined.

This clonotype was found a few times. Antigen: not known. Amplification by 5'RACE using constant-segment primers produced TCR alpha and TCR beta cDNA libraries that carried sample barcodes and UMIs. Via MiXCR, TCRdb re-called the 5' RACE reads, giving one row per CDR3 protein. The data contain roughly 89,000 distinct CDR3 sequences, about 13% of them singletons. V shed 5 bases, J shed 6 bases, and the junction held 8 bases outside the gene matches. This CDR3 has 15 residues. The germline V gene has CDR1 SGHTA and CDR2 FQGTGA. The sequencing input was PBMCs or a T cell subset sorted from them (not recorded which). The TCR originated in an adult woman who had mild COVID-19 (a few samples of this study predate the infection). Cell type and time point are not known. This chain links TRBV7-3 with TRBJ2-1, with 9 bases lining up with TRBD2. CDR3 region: CASSAGTSLFNEQFF. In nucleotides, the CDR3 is TGTGCCAGCAGCGCCGGGACTAGCTTGTTCAATGAGCAGTTCTTC.